There are many counts of the clone carrying this T cell receptor beta chain. Its antigen is as yet unknown. The sample has other DNA sequences that encode this CDR3 too. Between the trimmed V and J ends, which lost 9 bases and 5 bases, there was a span of 16 bases. Germline assignment: CDR1 WSHSY and CDR2 SAAADI. CDR3 length: 14 amino acids. Until they underwent thyroid surgery, no patient had received any treatment. This sample stems from a study of metastatic and nonmetastatic thyroid tumors. Study in general: Comparative analysis of repertoires was undertaken across blood and tumor or nodule tissue obtained from malignant and benign thyroid patients.

As processed by the authors: Built for papillary thyroid cancer, a distant-metastasis classifier drew on CDR3 differences across clinicopathological groups. TCRdb reprocessed the PCR reads via MiXCR. The V and J calls here are based on TCRdb, not the publication. This table holds some 13,000 clones, roughly 25% found once. Findings and limits, study-wide: Benign nodules reportedly had significantly lower TCR beta diversity than malignant thyroid tumors in blood and tumor.

The chain combines TRBV10-2 with TRBJ2-2; tentative D call: TRBD2 (6 bases). The clonotype comes from a female donor with papillary thyroid cancer or a benign thyroid nodule (not recorded which). Some clones in this sample may be carry-over from other donors' samples. Input material: tumor tissue. Written as DNA, the CDR3 is TGCGCCAGACAGGAGGCAGGGAGGACCGGGGAGCTGTTTTTT. As protein: CARQEAGRTGELFF.